This entry features one TCR beta chain sequence. Its recognized antigen is unknown. One base away there is no much larger clone; base qualities are not given. V is shortened by 0 bases, J by 8 bases, and the region joining them spans 13 bases. CDR1 and CDR2 were assigned from the germline V gene as MNHEY and SVGAGI. The CDR3 runs 14 amino acids, cysteine and phenylalanine included. Only CDR3 DNA remains: 42 bases, in frame from the first base. This entry is derived from a study of identical twins (dated by TCRdb to the mid-2010s). Turning to the overall study: TCR alpha and beta repertoires from monozygotic twins, unrelated adults of various ages and cord blood were deep-sequenced to test whether fetal clonotypes persist. To rule out contamination, the twin experiments were replicated at different times with different library preparation protocols.

Every donor was a healthy Caucasian. The library was produced with 5' RACE. Sequencing relied on an Illumina HiSeq 2000. A universal primer binding site was introduced by template switching, and a unique molecular identifier was present in the final cDNA, enabling accurate counting of TCR cDNA molecules. Specific primers in the conserved constant-segment region were used to synthesize first-strand cDNA for the TCR alpha and beta chains. To control for contamination, every cDNA library was double barcoded, receiving both a SMART-Mk sample barcode and Illumina barcodes. TruSeq adapter sequences, together with Illumina sample barcodes, were added in two successive PCR steps. The TCR alpha and beta cDNA libraries were sequenced on the Illumina HiSeq platform using custom primers. The source study handled its data this way. MiGEC processed the raw reads to extract unique molecular identifiers, while MiXCR was used to determine the CDR3 positions. For each individual, recombination models were inferred using an EM algorithm with the repgenHMM and IGoR tools. Shared clonotype analysis was performed with the tcR package in R, normalizing sharing by the product of cloneset sizes. Out-of-frame nonproductive sequences were analyzed to study raw recombination free of thymic and clonal selection effects. TCRdb redid the processing of the public reads, applying fastp at Q25 and MiXCR, and retained in-frame beta chains. For every CDR3 protein sequence, its rows merge into one entry that carries the most common genes and DNA. The V and J calls reflect TCRdb's pipeline rather than the authors' work. The sample table shows about 1.7 million distinct CDR3 sequences, and 32% are seen once. The ten largest account for approximately 0.29% of the sample.

Broad study findings and their caveats: Excess twin sharing in beta out-of-frame sequences was weaker because fewer shared sequences lowered the signal-to-noise ratio. Compared with coincidental sharing between unrelated individuals, out-of-frame TCR alpha sequences shared between twins showed an excess of sequences with low generation probability. Because the same donors could not be followed over many years, the conclusions depended on cross-sectional statistical analysis. Zero-insertion analyses could be partly confounded by invariant T cells such as MAIT and iNKT, though diverse VJ usage argued against such confounding for most clonotypes. In monozygotic twins, recombination models systematically underestimated out-of-frame TCR alpha sharing, but the models matched the sharing seen between unrelated individuals. Fewer insertions were carried by abundant cord blood beta clonotypes; a weaker similar trend was observed in young adult naive repertoires, while no such trend was observed in memory repertoires.

The sequence links TRBV6-5 to TRBJ1-2, with TRBD1 as a weak D call on 5 bases. This TCR came from a newborn girl in good health. The sequencing input was cord blood. DNA sequence: TGTGCCAGCAGTTACTCCAGGGAGGTAGGCGGCTACACCTTC. Translated, this gives CASSYSREVGGYTF.